This T cell receptor (beta chain) was found in a study of blood T cells in healthy people across ages. Next came a second PCR, run for roughly 7 to 12 cycles, which used a sample-barcoded 5' primer along with a J-beta primer mix. Researchers report that each sample yielded at least 3 million CDR3-containing paired-end reads. TCRdb ran MiXCR on the 5' RACE reads and lists one entry per CDR3 protein. The sample includes about 1.1 million distinct CDR3 sequences, around two fifths of them seen just once. Looked up from germline, CDR1 is DFQATT and CDR2 is SNEGSKA (reference sequence). This CDR3 region has 13 residues. V was shortened by 4 bases and J by 5 bases, with 9 bases between the two germline ends.

Sequencing input: blood. The chain combines TRBV20-1 with TRBJ1-6, with TRBD1 as a possible D gene (5 bases). The source is a man aged 18 to 35 in good health. The CDR3 is CSAKTVDNSPLHF. Written as DNA, the CDR3 is TGCAGTGCTAAGACAGTTGATAATTCACCCCTCCACTTT.